Included here is one T cell receptor beta chain sequence, with context. Its antigen is not identified. With 7 bases removed from V and 0 bases from J, the gap between germline ends came to 15 bases. The CDR3 totals 15 residues. From germline, CDR1 is SGHAT and CDR2 FQNNGV. The PCR made use of 60 Vbeta and 13 Jbeta primers. The method was immunoSEQ multiplex PCR; TCRdb's version includes in-frame clones alone and lacks a portion of them. The repertoire holds 150,000 to 160,000 clones, with 65% to 75% as singletons. The sample belongs to a study of cytomegalovirus exposure and HLA in healthy donors. Study-level results: Later analysis associated a missense DCLRE1C variant with TCR beta V- and J-gene trimming. Using the classifier, cytomegalovirus status was reportedly diagnosed with high specificity and sensitivity.

The TCR was taken from a man between 18 and 35 years old in good health and CMV-seronegative. The sequenced sample consisted of PBMCs. The chain links TRBV11-2 to TRBJ1-1; possible D gene TRBD1, 5 bases. CDR3 loop: CASTPTRGMNTEAFF. CDR3 coding DNA: TGTGCCAGCACCCCGACGCGGGGGATGAACACTGAAGCTTTCTTT.